This T cell receptor (beta chain) was recorded in a study of T-cell memory formation after mild COVID-19. Turning to the study itself: TCR clusters largely stayed donor specific.

Per the germline V gene, CDR1 is SGHRS and CDR2 is YFSETQ. V gave up 6 bases and J gave up 6 bases; unmatched junction bases: 9. This CDR3 has 14 amino acids. TCRdb ran MiXCR on the 5' RACE reads and lists one entry per CDR3 protein. The table has tens of thousands of distinct CDR3 sequences, less than 8% seen once; the top ten hold roughly 0.79%. This TCR came from an adult who had mild COVID-19 (a few samples of this study predate the infection). Cell type and time point are not known. V and J are TRBV5-1 and TRBJ1-2; 9 bases align to TRBD1. Sequencing was carried out using PBMCs or a T cell subset sorted from them (not recorded which). Here the CDR3 DNA reads TGCGCCAGCAACCCCGGGACAGGGACAAATGGCTACACCTTC. Translation: CASNPGTGTNGYTF.